The T cell receptor (beta chain) described here comes from a study of blood T cells in healthy people across ages. For the second PCR, which ran for about 7 to 11 cycles, a sample-barcoded 5' primer and a J-beta primer mix were used. Each cDNA molecule was tagged by a template-switch adaptor with 12 random nucleotides. TCRdb re-analysed the 5' RACE reads in MiXCR, keeping a single row per CDR3 protein. The sample records about 1.4 million distinct CDR3 sequences, 45% to 70% being singletons. The CDR3 contains 15 residues. The V gene's germline CDR1 is SGHTA and CDR2 FQGNSA. The receptor was derived from a man between 18 and 35 years old in good health. The chain has TRBV7-2 and TRBJ2-4, with TRBD2 as a possible D gene (6 bases). The DNA end is more similar to TRBJ2-5, so the J call may be wrong. The sample was blood. The CDR3 reads CASSLNPRGKETQYF. The CDR3 bases are TGTGCCAGCAGCCTTAACCCGCGGGGAAAGGAGACCCAGTACTTC.